One and the same sample provided the 9 T cell receptor beta chains below, sequenced in a study of beta chain features in type 1 diabetes. Findings of the study overall: Among patients with Type 1 diabetes, TCRB CDR3s were moderately but significantly shorter in every one of the four CD4+ subsets.

The isolated RNA, all of it, was reverse transcribed, so expressed TCRB transcripts were what got sequenced. The repertoire was sequenced with immunoSEQ multiplex PCR; TCRdb's copy has only in-frame clones and lacks some. The table includes some 150,000 clones, roughly an eighth detected once. These receptors are not linked to any known antigen. Specimen: central memory CD4+ T cells from blood. These receptor sequences come from a man aged 18 to 30 with type 1 diabetes.

This chain uses TRBV30 with TRBJ1-5; TRBD1 matches at 9 bases. In germline, CDR1 is GTSNPN, CDR2 SVGIG (reference sequence). Trimming cost V 2 bases and J 3 bases; bases outside gene matches: 5. The CDR3 loop spans 15 amino acids. Here the CDR3 reads CAWSRRDRDNQPQHF. The CDR3 DNA sequence: TGTGCCTGGAGTCGCCGGGACAGGGACAATCAGCCCCAGCATTTT.

This clone was counted between two and nine times. The chain combines TRBV12-5 with TRBJ1-5; the D gene is possibly TRBD1 (6 bases). V was cut by 7 bases and J by 6 bases, with 13 bases left in between. The germline CDR1 and CDR2 sequences are LGHNT and FRNRAP. The CDR3 sequence is 13 residues long. In nucleotides, the CDR3 is TGTGCTAGTGCCTCACAGGGAGGTCAGCCCCAGCATTTT. Translating gives CASASQGGQPQHF.

This clone was counted between two and nine times. V is TRBV6-5 and J is TRBJ1-1; 7 bases map to TRBD1. V lost 9 bases, J lost 4 bases, and 11 bases stayed unmatched. This CDR3 contains 14 residues. CDR1 is MNHEY, CDR2 SVGAGI, per germline. The CDR3: CASITGVGTTEAFF. CDR3 DNA sequence: TGTGCCAGTATAACAGGGGTGGGGACCACTGAAGCTTTCTTT.

The V gene is TRBV2, the J gene TRBJ1-5; weak D call: TRBD1 (6 bases). This CDR3 contains 13 residues. V was trimmed by 8 bases and J by 5 bases, leaving 13 bases between them. Germline loops: CDR1 SNHLY, CDR2 FYNNEI. CDR3 amino acids: CASEAGADQPQHF. CDR3 DNA: TGTGCCAGCGAGGCGGGGGCGGATCAGCCCCAGCATTTT. The full variable domain, with the rest looked up from reference TRBV2 and TRBJ1-5, is EPEVTQTPSHQVTQMGQEVILRCVPISNHLYFYWYRQILGQKVEFLVSFYNNEISEKSEIFDDQFSVERPDGSNFTLKIRSTKLEDSAMYFCASEAGADQPQHFGDGTRLSIL.

The rearrangement uses TRBV27 and TRBJ2-3; 8 bases are shared with TRBD1. Germline V lookup: CDR1 MNHEY, CDR2 SMNVEV (reference sequence). With 4 bases clipped from V and 1 base from J, the junction kept 1 base outside the gene matches. The CDR3 sequence is 14 residues long. The CDR3 spells CASSSTGGTDTQYF. CDR3 in DNA: TGTGCCAGCAGTTCGACAGGGGGCACAGATACGCAGTATTTT.

The chain recombines TRBV28 with TRBJ1-6, with no clear D. CDR3 length equals 14 residues. Per germline, CDR1 MDHEN and CDR2 SYDVKM. V was trimmed by 6 bases and J by 9 bases, leaving 15 bases between them. The CDR3 nucleotides are TGTGCCAGCAGCCCGTCCGGCCGGGCTTCACCCCTCCACTTT. Translation: CASSPSGRASPLHF.

V gene TRBV29-1 combines with J gene TRBJ2-7; D perhaps matches TRBD1 (6 bases). The V end was cut by 7 bases, the J end by 0 bases, with 16 bases between. CDR1 is SQVTM, CDR2 ANQGSEA, per germline. This CDR3 has 14 amino acids. This CDR3 reads CSAVRAGASYEQYF. The CDR3 DNA follows: TGCAGCGCAGTAAGGGCAGGGGCCTCCTACGAGCAGTACTTC.

This chain connects TRBV5-6 to TRBJ2-7; possible D gene TRBD1, 5 bases. Germline CDR1 is SGHDT and CDR2 is YYEEEE. The V end was cut by 4 bases, the J end by 4 bases, with 9 bases between. The CDR3 has 12 residues. CDR3 DNA sequence: TGTGCCAGCAGCCCAGACAGATACGAGCAGTACTTC. Protein sequence: CASSPDRYEQYF.

The V gene is TRBV9, the J gene TRBJ2-1; no firm D call. The V gene's germline CDR1 is SGDLS and CDR2 YYNGEE. V lost 4 bases to trimming and J lost 2 bases, with 13 bases between them. The CDR3 is made up of 15 amino acids. CDR3 sequence: CASSIRQEPYNEQFF. The CDR3 bases are TGTGCCAGCAGCATCAGGCAGGAGCCCTACAATGAGCAGTTCTTC.